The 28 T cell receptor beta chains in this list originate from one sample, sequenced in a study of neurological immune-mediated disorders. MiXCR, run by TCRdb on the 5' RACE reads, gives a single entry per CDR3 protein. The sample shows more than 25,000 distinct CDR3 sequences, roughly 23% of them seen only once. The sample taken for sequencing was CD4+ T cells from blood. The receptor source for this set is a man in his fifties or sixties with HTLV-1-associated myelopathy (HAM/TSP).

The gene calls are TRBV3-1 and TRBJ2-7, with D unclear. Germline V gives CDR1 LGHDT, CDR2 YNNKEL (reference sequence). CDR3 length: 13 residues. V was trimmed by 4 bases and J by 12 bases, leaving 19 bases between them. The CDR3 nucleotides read TGTGCCAGCAGCCTAGGACCTTCCTACGATCGGTACTTC. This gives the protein CASSLGPSYDRYF.

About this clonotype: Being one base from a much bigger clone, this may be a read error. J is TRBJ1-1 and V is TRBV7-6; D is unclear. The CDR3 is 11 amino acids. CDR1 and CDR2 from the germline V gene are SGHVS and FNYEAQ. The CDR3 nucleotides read TGTGTCACCCGATCGAACACTGAAGCTTTCTTT. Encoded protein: CVTRSNTEAFF.

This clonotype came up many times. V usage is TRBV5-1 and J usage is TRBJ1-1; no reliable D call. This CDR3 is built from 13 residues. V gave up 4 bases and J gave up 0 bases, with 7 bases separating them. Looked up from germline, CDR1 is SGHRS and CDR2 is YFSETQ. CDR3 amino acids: CASSPYMNTEAFF. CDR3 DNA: TGCGCCAGCAGCCCCTACATGAACACTGAAGCTTTCTTT.

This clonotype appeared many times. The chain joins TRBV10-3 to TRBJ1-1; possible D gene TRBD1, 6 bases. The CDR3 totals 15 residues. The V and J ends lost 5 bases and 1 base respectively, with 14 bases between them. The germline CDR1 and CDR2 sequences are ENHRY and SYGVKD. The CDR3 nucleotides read TGTGCCATCAGTACACAGGGAACGGGGAACACTGAAGCTTTCTTT. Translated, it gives CAISTQGTGNTEAFF.

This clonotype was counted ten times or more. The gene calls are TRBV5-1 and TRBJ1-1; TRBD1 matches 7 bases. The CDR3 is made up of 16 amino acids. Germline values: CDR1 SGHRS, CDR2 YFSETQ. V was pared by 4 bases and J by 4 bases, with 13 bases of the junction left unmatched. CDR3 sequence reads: CASSGDSGRRGTEAFF. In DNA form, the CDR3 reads TGCGCCAGCAGCGGGGACAGTGGCCGAAGAGGCACTGAAGCTTTCTTT.

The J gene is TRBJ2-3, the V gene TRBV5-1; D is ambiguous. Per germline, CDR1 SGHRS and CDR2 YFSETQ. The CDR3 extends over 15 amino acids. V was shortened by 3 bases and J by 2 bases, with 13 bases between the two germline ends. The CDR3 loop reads CASSSHGGPTDTQYF. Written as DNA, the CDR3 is TGCGCCAGCAGCTCCCATGGCGGCCCCACAGATACGCAGTATTTT. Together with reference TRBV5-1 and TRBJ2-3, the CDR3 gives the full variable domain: KAGVTQTPRYLIKTRGQQVTLSCSPISGHRSVSWYQQTPGQGLQFLFEYFSETQRNKGNFPGRFSGRQFSNSRSEMNVSTLELGDSALYLCASSSHGGPTDTQYFGPGTRLTVL.

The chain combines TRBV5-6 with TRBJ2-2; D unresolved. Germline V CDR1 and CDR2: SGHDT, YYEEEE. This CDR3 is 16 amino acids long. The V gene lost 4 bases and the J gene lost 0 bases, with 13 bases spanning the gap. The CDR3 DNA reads TGTGCCAGCAGCCCCCGGTCTGGTTCGAACACCGGGGAGCTGTTTTTT. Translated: CASSPRSGSNTGELFF.

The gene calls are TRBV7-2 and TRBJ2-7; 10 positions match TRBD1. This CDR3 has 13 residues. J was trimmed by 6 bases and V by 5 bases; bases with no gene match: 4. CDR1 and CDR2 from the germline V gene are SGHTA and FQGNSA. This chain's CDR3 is CASSTGTGVEQYF. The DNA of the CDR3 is TGTGCCAGCAGCACCGGGACAGGGGTCGAGCAGTACTTC.

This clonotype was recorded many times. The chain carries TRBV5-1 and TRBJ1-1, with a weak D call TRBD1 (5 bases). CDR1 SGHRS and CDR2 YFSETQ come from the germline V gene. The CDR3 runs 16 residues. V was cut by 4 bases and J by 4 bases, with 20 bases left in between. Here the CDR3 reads CASSPGQRQSGTEAFF. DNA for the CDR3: TGCGCCAGCAGCCCCGGTCAGCGACAGAGCGGCACTGAAGCTTTCTTT.

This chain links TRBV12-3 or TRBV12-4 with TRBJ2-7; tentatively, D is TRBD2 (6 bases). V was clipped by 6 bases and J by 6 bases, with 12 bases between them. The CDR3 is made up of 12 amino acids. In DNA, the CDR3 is TGTGCCAGCAGAATTGTGGGGGGCGAGCAGTACTTC. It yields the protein CASRIVGGEQYF.

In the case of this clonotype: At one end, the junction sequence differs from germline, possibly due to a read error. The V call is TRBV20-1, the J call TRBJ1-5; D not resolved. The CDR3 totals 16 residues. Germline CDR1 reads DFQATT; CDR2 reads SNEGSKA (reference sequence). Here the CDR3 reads CSARDFKGFSNQPQHF. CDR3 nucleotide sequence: TGCAGTGCTAGAGACTTTAAGGGATTTAGCAATCAGCCACAGCATTTT.

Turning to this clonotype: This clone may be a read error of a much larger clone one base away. The CDR3 reads CASSPWDRDTGELFF. CDR3 sequence (DNA): TGCGCCAGCAGCCCCTGGGACAGGGATACCGGGGAGCTGTTTTTT. The chain couples TRBV5-1 to TRBJ2-2; 9 positions match TRBD1. The CDR3 runs 15 residues. V shed 4 bases and J 5 bases; nucleotides not matched to a gene: 6. The germline V gene has CDR1 SGHRS and CDR2 YFSETQ. Filled out from reference TRBV5-1 and TRBJ2-2, the complete variable domain reads KAGVTQTPRYLIKTRGQQVTLSCSPISGHRSVSWYQQTPGQGLQFLFEYFSETQRNKGNFPGRFSGRQFSNSRSEMNVSTLELGDSALYLCASSPWDRDTGELFFGEGSRLTVL.

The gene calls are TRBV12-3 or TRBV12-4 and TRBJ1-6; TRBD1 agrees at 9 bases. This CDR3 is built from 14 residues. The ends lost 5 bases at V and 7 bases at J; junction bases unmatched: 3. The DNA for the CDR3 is TGTGCCAGCAGTCTGGGACAGGGCAATTCACCCCTCCACTTT. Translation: CASSLGQGNSPLHF.

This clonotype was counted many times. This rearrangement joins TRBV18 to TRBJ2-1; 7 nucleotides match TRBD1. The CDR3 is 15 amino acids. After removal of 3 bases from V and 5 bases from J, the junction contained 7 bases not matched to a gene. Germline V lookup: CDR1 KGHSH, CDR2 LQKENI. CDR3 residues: CASSPPGTANNEQFF. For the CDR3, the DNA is TGTGCCAGCTCACCCCCTGGGACAGCCAACAATGAGCAGTTCTTC.

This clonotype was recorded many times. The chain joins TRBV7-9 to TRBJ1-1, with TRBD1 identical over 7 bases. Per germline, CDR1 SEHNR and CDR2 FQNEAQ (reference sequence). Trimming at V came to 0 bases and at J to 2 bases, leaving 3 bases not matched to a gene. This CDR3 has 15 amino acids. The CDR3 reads CASSLAQGGNTEAFF. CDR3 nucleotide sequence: TGTGCCAGCAGCTTAGCGCAGGGGGGCAACACTGAAGCTTTCTTT. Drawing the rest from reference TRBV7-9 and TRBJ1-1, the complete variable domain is DTGVSQNPRHKITKRGQNVTFRCDPISEHNRLYWYRQTLGQGPEFLTYFQNEAQLEKSRLLSDRFSAERPKGSFSTLEIQRTEQGDSAMYLCASSLAQGGNTEAFFGQGTRLTVV.

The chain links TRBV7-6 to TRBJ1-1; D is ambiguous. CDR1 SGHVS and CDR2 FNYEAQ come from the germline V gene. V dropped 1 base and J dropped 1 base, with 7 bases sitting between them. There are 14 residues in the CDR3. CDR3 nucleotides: TGTGCCAGCAGCTTAGGGCATGGGAACACTGAAGCTTTCTTT. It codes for CASSLGHGNTEAFF.

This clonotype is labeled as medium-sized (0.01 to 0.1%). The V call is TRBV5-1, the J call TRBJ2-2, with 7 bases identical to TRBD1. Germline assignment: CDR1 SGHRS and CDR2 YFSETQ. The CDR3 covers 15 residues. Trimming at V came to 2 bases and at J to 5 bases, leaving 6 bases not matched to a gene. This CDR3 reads CASSLETGFTGELFF. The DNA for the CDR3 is TGCGCCAGCAGCTTAGAGACAGGGTTTACCGGGGAGCTGTTTTTT.

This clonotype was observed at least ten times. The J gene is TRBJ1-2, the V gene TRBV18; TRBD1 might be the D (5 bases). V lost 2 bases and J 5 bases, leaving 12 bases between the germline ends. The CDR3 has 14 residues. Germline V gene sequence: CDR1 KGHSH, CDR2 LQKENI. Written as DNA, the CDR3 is TGTGCCAGCTCACCAAAGGAGGGGTTGTATGGCTACACCTTC. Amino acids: CASSPKEGLYGYTF.

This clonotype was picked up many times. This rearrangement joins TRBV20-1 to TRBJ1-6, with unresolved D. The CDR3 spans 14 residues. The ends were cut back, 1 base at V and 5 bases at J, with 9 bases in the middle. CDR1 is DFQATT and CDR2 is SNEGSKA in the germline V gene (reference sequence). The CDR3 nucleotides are TGCAGTGCTAGAGGTGCGATTCATAATTCACCCCTCCACTTT. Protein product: CSARGAIHNSPLHF.

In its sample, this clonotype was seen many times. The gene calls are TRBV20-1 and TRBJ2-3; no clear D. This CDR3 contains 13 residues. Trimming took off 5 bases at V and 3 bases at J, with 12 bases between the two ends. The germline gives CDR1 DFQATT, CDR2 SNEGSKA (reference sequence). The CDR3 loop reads CSAPRPGTDTQYF. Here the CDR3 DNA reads TGCAGTGCTCCCCGCCCCGGGACAGATACGCAGTATTTT.

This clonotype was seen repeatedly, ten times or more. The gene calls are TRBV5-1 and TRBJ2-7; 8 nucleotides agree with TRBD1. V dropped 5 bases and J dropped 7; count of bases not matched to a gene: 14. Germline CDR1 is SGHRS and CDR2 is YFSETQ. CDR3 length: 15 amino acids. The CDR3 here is CASRPAGTGVLEQYF. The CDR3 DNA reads TGCGCCAGCAGACCGGCCGGGACAGGCGTCCTTGAGCAGTACTTC.

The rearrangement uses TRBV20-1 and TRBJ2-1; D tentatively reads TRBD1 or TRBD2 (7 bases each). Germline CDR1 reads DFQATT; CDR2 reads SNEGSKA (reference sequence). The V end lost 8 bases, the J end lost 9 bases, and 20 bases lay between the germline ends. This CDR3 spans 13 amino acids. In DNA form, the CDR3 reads TGCAGTACTACAGAGACAGGGAGGGGTGAGCAGTTCTTC. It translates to CSTTETGRGEQFF.

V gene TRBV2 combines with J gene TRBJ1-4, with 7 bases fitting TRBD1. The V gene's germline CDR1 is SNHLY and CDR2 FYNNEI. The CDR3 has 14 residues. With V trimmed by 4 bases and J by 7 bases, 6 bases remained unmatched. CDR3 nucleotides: TGTGCCAGCAGTGCACAGGGGAGTGGTGAAAAACTGTTTTTT. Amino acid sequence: CASSAQGSGEKLFF. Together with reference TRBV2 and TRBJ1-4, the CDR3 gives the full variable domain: EPEVTQTPSHQVTQMGQEVILRCVPISNHLYFYWYRQILGQKVEFLVSFYNNEISEKSEIFDDQFSVERPDGSNFTLKIRSTKLEDSAMYFCASSAQGSGEKLFFGSGTQLSVL.

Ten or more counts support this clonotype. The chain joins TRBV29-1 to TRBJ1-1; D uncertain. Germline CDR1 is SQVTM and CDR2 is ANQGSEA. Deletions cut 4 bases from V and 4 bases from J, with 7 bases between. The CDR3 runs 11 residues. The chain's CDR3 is CSVGAATEAFF. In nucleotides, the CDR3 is TGCAGCGTTGGGGCAGCCACTGAAGCTTTCTTT.

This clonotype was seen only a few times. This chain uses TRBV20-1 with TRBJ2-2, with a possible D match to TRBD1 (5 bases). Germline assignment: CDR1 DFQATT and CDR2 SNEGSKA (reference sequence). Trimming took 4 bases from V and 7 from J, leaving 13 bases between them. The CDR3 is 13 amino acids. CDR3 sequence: CSAMSRVSGELFF. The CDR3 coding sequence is TGCAGTGCTATGTCCAGGGTGAGCGGGGAGCTGTTTTTT.

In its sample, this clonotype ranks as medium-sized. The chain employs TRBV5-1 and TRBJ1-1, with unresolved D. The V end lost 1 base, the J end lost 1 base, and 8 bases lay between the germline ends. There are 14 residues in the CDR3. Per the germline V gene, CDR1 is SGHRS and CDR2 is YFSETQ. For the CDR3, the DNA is TGCGCCAGCAGCTTGCTTGTCGAGAACACTGAAGCTTTCTTT. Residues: CASSLLVENTEAFF.

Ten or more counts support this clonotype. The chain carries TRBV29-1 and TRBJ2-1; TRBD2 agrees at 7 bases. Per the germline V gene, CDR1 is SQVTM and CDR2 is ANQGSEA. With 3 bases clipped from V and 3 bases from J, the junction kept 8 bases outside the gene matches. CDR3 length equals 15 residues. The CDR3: CSVDLLAKVYNEQFF. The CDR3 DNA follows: TGCAGCGTTGACCTACTAGCGAAAGTCTACAATGAGCAGTTCTTC.

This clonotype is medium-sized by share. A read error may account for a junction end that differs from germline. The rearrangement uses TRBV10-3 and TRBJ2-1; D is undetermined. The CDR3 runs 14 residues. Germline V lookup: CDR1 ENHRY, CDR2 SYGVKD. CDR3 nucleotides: TGTGCCATCAGTTCCATTCAGGCTTACAGTGAGCAGTTCTTC. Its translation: CAISSIQAYSEQFF.